A single sample gave rise to the 6 T cell receptor beta chains below, sequenced in a study of cytomegalovirus exposure and HLA in healthy donors. PCR involved 60 Vbeta and 13 Jbeta primers. Produced via immunoSEQ multiplex PCR; TCRdb's table is partial and in-frame only. The table shows about 130,000 clones, with 70% to 85% occurring only once. Input material: PBMCs. The receptors here all came from a boy younger than 18 in good health and CMV-seronegative.

This chain links TRBV4-3 with TRBJ1-4, with D possibly being TRBD1 (5 bases). This CDR3 is built from 18 residues. V lost 0 bases and J 3 bases, leaving 17 bases between the germline ends. Germline values: CDR1 LGHNA, CDR2 YSLEER. CDR3: CASSQDMGGERANEKLFF. CDR3 in DNA: TGCGCCAGCAGCCAAGATATGGGAGGGGAGAGGGCTAATGAAAAACTGTTTTTT.

The rearrangement joins TRBV7-2 to TRBJ2-7; 7 nucleotides align to TRBD2. There are 16 residues in the CDR3. V trimming: 6 bases; J trimming: 2 bases; junction bases outside the gene matches: 13. Germline V gene sequence: CDR1 SGHTA, CDR2 FQGNSA. CDR3 in DNA: TGTGCCAGCAGTCGAGGGCGGGGGAATCCTACCTACGAGCAGTACTTC. Translating it yields CASSRGRGNPTYEQYF. Variable domain in full (rest from reference TRBV7-2 and TRBJ2-7): GAGVSQSPSNKVTEKGKDVELRCDPISGHTALYWYRQSLGQGLEFLIYFQGNSAPDKSGLPSDRFSAERTGGSVSTLTIQRTQQEDSAVYLCASSRGRGNPTYEQYFGPGTRLTVT.

This clone was recorded a few times. V usage is TRBV5-1 and J usage is TRBJ2-2, with a possible D match to TRBD1 (7 bases). Looked up from germline, CDR1 is SGHRS and CDR2 is YFSETQ. Trimming took off 4 bases at V and 3 bases at J, with 13 bases between the two ends. The CDR3 totals 15 residues. The CDR3 region has the DNA TGCGCCAGCAGCGGAGGGGGCAAGTACACCGGGGAGCTGTTTTTT. Its translation is CASSGGGKYTGELFF.

This clone occurred once. The rearrangement uses TRBV7-2 and TRBJ2-3; D remains unclear. The CDR3 contains 14 residues. Germline V gene data show CDR1 as SGHTA and CDR2 as FQGNSA. V lost 1 base to trimming and J lost 3 bases, with 8 bases between them. The CDR3, as DNA: TGTGCCAGCAGCTTAGGTCGCCGGACAGATACGCAGTATTTT. This translates into CASSLGRRTDTQYF.

This chain connects TRBV5-6 to TRBJ2-3; a possible D gene is TRBD2 (6 bases). Germline-derived CDR1 and CDR2 are SGHDT and YYEEEE. The V gene lost 0 bases and the J gene lost 0 bases, with 17 bases spanning the gap. This CDR3 spans 18 amino acids. The CDR3 protein is CASSLGRRGMGSTDTQYF. CDR3 coding DNA: TGTGCCAGCAGCTTGGGGAGGCGGGGAATGGGTAGCACAGATACGCAGTATTTT. Full variable domain (missing parts from reference TRBV5-6 and TRBJ2-3): DAGVTQSPTHLIKTRGQQVTLRCSPKSGHDTVSWYQQALGQGPQFIFQYYEEEERQRGNFPDRFSGHQFPNYSSELNVNALLLGDSALYLCASSLGRRGMGSTDTQYFGPGTRLTVL.

The V call is TRBV7-2, the J call TRBJ1-5; 7 bases agree with TRBD1. J gave up 7 bases and V 5 bases, and 11 bases lay outside the gene matches. The CDR3 runs 15 residues. Germline V CDR1 and CDR2: SGHTA, FQGNSA. For the CDR3, the DNA is TGTGCCAGCAGCCTTGAGACAGGGCGGGAACAGCCCCAGCATTTT. As protein: CASSLETGREQPQHF.